This T cell receptor (beta chain) was sequenced for a study of regulatory T cells in long-lasting Graves disease. Study observations and caveats: It was peripheral blood alone, not thyroid tissue, that was studied.

Documented time point: persistent/refractory GD, antithyroid drugs over 5 years with positive TRAb. PBMCs were the source of the RNA used for TCR sequencing. Graves' disease diagnosis followed American Thyroid Association guidelines. This clonotype appeared many times. What it binds is not known. TCR beta libraries were built with iRepertoire HTBI primers and Arm-PCR of CDR3 regions. TCRdb re-derived calls from the multiplex PCR reads in MiXCR, one entry per CDR3 protein. Among about 470,000 distinct CDR3 sequences listed, around 21% were seen once. The CDR3 contains 21 residues. CDR1 and CDR2 from the germline V gene are KGHDR and SFDVKD. V was cut by 3 bases and J by 0 bases, with 26 bases left in between.

The receptor comes from a female donor with Graves disease. Sequenced material: peripheral blood mononuclear cells (PBMCs), taken when the disease was refractory, from a patient treated with antithyroid drugs. The genes are TRBV24-1 and TRBJ1-5; D may be TRBD1 (6 bases). Here the CDR3 DNA reads TGTGCCACCAGTGATGCCCTACCGGGGACACCGACCGCTTATAGCAATCAGCCCCAGCATTTT. As protein: CATSDALPGTPTAYSNQPQHF.